These T cell receptor beta chains were read from a single sample in a study of regulatory and conventional T cells in RAG deficiency. TCRdb's copy holds only in-frame clones and misses some; the assay was immunoSEQ multiplex PCR. The sample lists more than 40,000 clones, approximately 90% occurring once. The same sample was also studied in work on regulatory T cells.

The specimen sequenced was CD4+ effector T cells sorted from blood. The source of these receptors is a human donor in good health. Both conserved end residues are trimmed from each CDR3. Fields, in order: J gene, V gene, CDR3 protein.

j_call: TRBJ2-7; v_call: TRBV18; cdr3_aa: ASSPPNREAEQY
j_call: TRBJ1-1; v_call: TRBV5-1; cdr3_aa: ASSLVGSNTEAF
j_call: TRBJ1-2; v_call: TRBV7-3; cdr3_aa: ASSLGARDRDHGYT
j_call: TRBJ1-5; v_call: TRBV10-2; cdr3_aa: ATDKGFSNQPQH
j_call: TRBJ1-2; v_call: TRBV6-6; cdr3_aa: ASSPRDRSYGYT
j_call: TRBJ1-2; v_call: TRBV7-9; cdr3_aa: ASSLDSYGYT
j_call: TRBJ1-3; v_call: TRBV5-1; cdr3_aa: ASSWMTADSGNTIY
j_call: TRBJ1-5; v_call: TRBV28; cdr3_aa: ASKERTSPNQPQH
j_call: TRBJ2-7; v_call: TRBV6-6; cdr3_aa: ASSDGQGLWVEQY
j_call: TRBJ2-3; v_call: TRBV7-3; cdr3_aa: ASSLPGTDTQY
j_call: TRBJ1-2; v_call: TRBV6-1; cdr3_aa: ASSEERAFSGYT
j_call: TRBJ2-2; v_call: TRBV7-9; cdr3_aa: ASLRDSLNTGELF
j_call: TRBJ2-5; v_call: TRBV15; cdr3_aa: ATRDLTGGVGTQY
j_call: TRBJ2-1; v_call: TRBV27; cdr3_aa: ASSSTGTSGNFEQF
j_call: TRBJ2-2; v_call: TRBV5-1; cdr3_aa: ASSLVASLNTGELF
j_call: TRBJ1-2; v_call: TRBV27; cdr3_aa: ASSLRQGAEGYT
j_call: TRBJ1-4; v_call: TRBV2; cdr3_aa: ASSDRGVGTNEKLF
j_call: TRBJ2-3; v_call: TRBV2; cdr3_aa: ASSELFASTDTQY
j_call: TRBJ1-5; v_call: TRBV7-5; cdr3_aa: ARSRSNQPQH